This T cell receptor (beta chain) was observed in a study of T cell changes during pregnancy in multiple sclerosis. Profiling relied on immunoSEQ multiplex PCR, and the TCRdb table lists in-frame clones only, not all of them. The table includes 30,000 to 35,000 clones, less than 90% detected once. The CDR3 has 12 amino acids. CDR1 is PRHDT and CDR2 is FYEKMQ in the germline V gene (reference sequence). V lost 5 bases to trimming and J lost 5 bases, with 7 bases between them. The chain combines TRBV13 with TRBJ2-1; D is ambiguous. The input for sequencing was CD8+ T cells from peripheral blood mononuclear cells, taken before pregnancy. This receptor was taken from a female donor with multiple sclerosis, enrolled in a pregnancy study. DNA of the CDR3: TGTGCCAGCAGCCGAGAGAACAATGAGCAGTTCTTC. Its protein product is CASSRENNEQFF.